This T cell receptor beta chain was sequenced during a study of glioma-infiltrating T cells. Study-level points and caveats: Tissue and blood shared very few CDR3 sequences. Shared blood CDR3 signature motifs marked patients with low tissue-blood divergence.

Comment on this clonotype: Its antigen remains unknown.

Trimming removed 2 bases from V and 0 bases from J; junction bases left unmatched: 9. The CDR3 totals 17 residues. Germline CDR1 and CDR2: SEHNR and FQNEAQ (reference sequence). Amplification of TCR alpha and beta CDR3 regions from RNA used iRepertoire nested multiplex PCR. Input was roughly 85-450 ng of tissue mRNA or PBMC total RNA. Via MiXCR, TCRdb re-called the multiplex PCR reads, giving one row per CDR3 protein. The sample carries about 400,000 distinct CDR3 sequences, 41% recorded once. Sequenced input: glioma tissue, nonneoplastic brain tissue, or PBMCs (not recorded which). This TCR came from a human donor with low-grade glioma or glioblastoma, undergoing nonglioma brain surgery, or in good health (not recorded which). The chain recombines TRBV7-9 with TRBJ2-7, with 8 bases matching TRBD1. The CDR3 DNA reads as TGTGCCAGCAGCTTACCGATGGGACAGGCCCCCTCCTACGAGCAGTACTTC. Amino acid sequence: CASSLPMGQAPSYEQYF.